These 9 T cell receptor beta chains share one sample of origin, sequenced in a study of a mutant IDH1 vaccine in newly diagnosed glioma. Time point indicated: baseline, week 1 (first vaccination visit). Noted treatment: pre-vaccination baseline after standard-of-care therapy. Assay used: immunoSEQ multiplex PCR; TCRdb lists only in-frame clones, some missing. The table includes around 37,000 clones, around 90% detected once. The starting material was PBMCs, obtained from a glioma patient treated with radiotherapy, temozolomide or both. The receptor source for this set is a man between 18 and 35 years old with glioma.

This rearrangement joins TRBV4-1 to TRBJ2-2; D unresolved. Germline values: CDR1 MGHRA, CDR2 YSYEKL. The CDR3 spans 11 residues. V lost 6 bases to trimming and J lost 4 bases, with 3 bases between them. CDR3 residues: CASRATGELFF. The CDR3 coding sequence is TGCGCCAGCAGGGCCACCGGGGAGCTGTTTTTT.

CDR3 region: CASSWGTGVVSPLHF. As DNA, the CDR3 is TGTGCCAGCAGCTGGGGGACAGGGGTCGTGTCACCCCTCCACTTT. The rearrangement links TRBV7-2 to TRBJ1-6; TRBD1 matches 10 bases. The germline CDR1 and CDR2 sequences are SGHTA and FQGNSA. The ends lost 4 bases at V and 10 bases at J; junction bases unmatched: 7. CDR3 size: 15 residues.

This rearrangement joins TRBV18 to TRBJ1-2; 8 bases align to TRBD1. The V gene's germline CDR1 is KGHSH and CDR2 LQKENI. Losses at the gene ends were 3 bases for V and 2 bases for J; bases not matched to a gene: 8. The length of the CDR3 is 16 residues. The CDR3 region is CASSPTLGQGNYGYTF. DNA of the CDR3: TGTGCCAGCTCACCTACGCTAGGACAGGGAAACTATGGCTACACCTTC.

In this sample, this clone turned up once. The chain links TRBV6-6 to TRBJ2-7; D unresolved. The CDR3 totals 13 residues. The V end was cut by 2 bases, the J end by 5 bases, with 10 bases between. The germline V gene encodes CDR1 MNHNY and CDR2 SVGAGI (reference sequence). The CDR3 protein is CASSYKRGHEQYF. The CDR3 nucleotides read TGTGCCAGCAGTTACAAGCGAGGCCACGAGCAGTACTTC.

The chain combines TRBV19 with TRBJ1-1, with D possibly matching TRBD1 (5 bases). CDR1 and CDR2 from the germline V gene are LNHDA and SQIVND (reference sequence). This CDR3 is 15 amino acids long. The V end lost 1 base, the J end lost 1 base, and 10 bases lay between the germline ends. CDR3 residues: CASSIVGASNTEAFF. Written as DNA, the CDR3 is TGTGCCAGTAGTATAGTAGGGGCATCGAACACTGAAGCTTTCTTT. The variable domain in full, completed from reference TRBV19 and TRBJ1-1, reads DGGITQSPKYLFRKEGQNVTLSCEQNLNHDAMYWYRQDPGQGLRLIYYSQIVNDFQKGDIAEGYSVSREKKESFPLTVTSAQKNPTAFYLCASSIVGASNTEAFFGQGTRLTVV.

This clone was seen once. The V call is TRBV6-1, the J call TRBJ1-5; D unresolved. The CDR3 totals 13 residues. Germline V lookup: CDR1 MNHNS, CDR2 SASEGT. Trimming shortened V by 7 bases and J by 4 bases, and 11 bases separated the two germline ends. CDR3 in amino acids: CASTQTVNQPQHF. DNA of the CDR3: TGTGCCAGCACCCAAACAGTGAATCAGCCCCAGCATTTT.

V is TRBV6-5 and J is TRBJ1-1, with D hard to call. Deletions cut 0 bases from V and 5 bases from J, with 10 bases between. This CDR3 spans 14 amino acids. The germline V gene has CDR1 MNHEY and CDR2 SVGAGI. CDR3 coding DNA: TGTGCCAGCAGTTACTCGGAGGCTGTAACTGAAGCTTTCTTT. Protein product: CASSYSEAVTEAFF.

This chain connects TRBV6-1 to TRBJ1-5; perhaps TRBD1 as D (5 bases). V dropped 3 bases and J dropped 6 bases, with 12 bases sitting between them. Per the germline V gene, CDR1 is MNHNS and CDR2 is SASEGT. The CDR3 loop spans 14 amino acids. The chain's CDR3 is CASSEAGYGQPQHF. The CDR3 nucleotides are TGTGCCAGCAGTGAGGCAGGGTATGGTCAGCCCCAGCATTTT.

The chain uses TRBV5-5 and TRBJ1-5; D not certain. V lost 1 base and J 7 bases, leaving 9 bases between the germline ends. Germline CDR1 SGHKS, CDR2 YYEKEE (reference sequence). The CDR3 covers 13 residues. The CDR3 loop is CASSLSGGQPQHF. CDR3 DNA sequence: TGTGCCAGCAGCTTGAGCGGTGGGCAGCCCCAGCATTTT.